The 20 T cell receptor beta chains presented below share a single source sample, sequenced in a study of blood T cells in healthy people across ages. A J-beta primer mix and a sample-barcoded 5' primer were used in a second PCR of roughly 7 to 12 cycles. TCRdb processed the 5' RACE reads anew with MiXCR; each CDR3 protein has one entry. The sample lists around 790,000 distinct CDR3 sequences; around 43% were seen once. The source material was blood. The receptors shown here come from a man between 60 and 75 years old in good health.

The chain has TRBV7-9 and TRBJ1-1; D call uncertain. V was cut by 4 bases and J by 8 bases, with 8 bases left in between. CDR3 size: 11 residues. Germline-derived CDR1 and CDR2 are SEHNR and FQNEAQ (reference sequence). CDR3 residues: CASSSTLEAFF. The CDR3 DNA sequence: TGTGCCAGCAGCTCAACTTTAGAAGCTTTCTTT.

This sequence joins TRBV7-2 and TRBJ2-3; 8 bases agree with TRBD1. The V gene's germline CDR1 is SGHTA and CDR2 FQGNSA. The CDR3 consists of 15 residues. Germline trimming cut 3 bases from V and 4 bases from J; bases unmatched to any gene: 6. The DNA of the CDR3 is TGTGCCAGCAGCTTTCAGGGGGCGCGGGCAGATACGCAGTATTTT. This translates into CASSFQGARADTQYF.

This clonotype was seen a handful of times. The chain uses TRBV30 and TRBJ2-4; maybe TRBD2 (5 bases). V was trimmed by 3 bases and J by 1 base, leaving 7 bases between them. In germline, CDR1 is GTSNPN, CDR2 SVGIG (reference sequence). This CDR3 has 13 amino acids. This chain's CDR3 is CAWSPGAKNIQYF. In nucleotides, the CDR3 is TGTGCCTGGAGCCCGGGGGCCAAAAACATTCAGTACTTC.

This chain connects TRBV20-1 to TRBJ1-1; weak D call: TRBD1 (5 bases). Germline-derived CDR1 and CDR2 are DFQATT and SNEGSKA (reference sequence). V dropped 7 bases and J dropped 6 bases, with 15 bases sitting between them. The CDR3 totals 12 residues. Here the CDR3 reads CSGARGTPEAFF. DNA for the CDR3: TGCAGTGGAGCTCGCGGGACCCCTGAAGCTTTCTTT.

This clonotype was detected only a few times. The chain is built from TRBV7-2 and TRBJ1-6; no reliable D call. CDR1 and CDR2 (germline): SGHTA, FQGNSA. The V gene lost 4 bases and the J gene lost 5 bases, with 12 bases spanning the gap. The length of the CDR3 is 15 residues. The CDR3 DNA is TGTGCCAGCAGCTCCGAAGGACGGAATAATTCACCCCTCCACTTT. Amino acid sequence: CASSSEGRNNSPLHF.

The table lists this clonotype with a few counts. This sequence joins TRBV6-4 and TRBJ2-1, with 7 bases lining up with TRBD2. J gave up 8 bases and V 6 bases, and 7 bases lay outside the gene matches. The CDR3 is 13 residues long. Germline lookup yields CDR1 MRHNA and CDR2 SNTAGT. This chain's CDR3 is CASSQGRGDEQFF. The CDR3 DNA reads TGTGCCAGCAGCCAGGGACGGGGGGATGAGCAGTTCTTC.

This clonotype was recorded once. The rearrangement joins TRBV6-5 to TRBJ2-7; D is tentatively TRBD1 or TRBD2 (6 bases each). CDR1 is MNHEY, CDR2 SVGAGI, per germline. V was cut by 8 bases and J by 4 bases, with 18 bases left in between. This CDR3 is 14 amino acids long. As DNA, the CDR3 is TGTGCCAGCGGCACGCGGGACATGAGGTACGAGCAGTACTTC. Translated, it gives CASGTRDMRYEQYF.

In this sample, this clonotype turned up once. This chain links TRBV7-6 with TRBJ1-4; 8 bases fit TRBD1. Germline trimming cut 3 bases from V and 4 bases from J; bases unmatched to any gene: 7. This CDR3 is 16 amino acids long. Germline V gene data show CDR1 as SGHVS and CDR2 as FNYEAQ. As DNA, the CDR3 is TGTGCCAGCAGCTTCGCGGACAGGGAGATTAATGAAAAACTGTTTTTT. This translates into CASSFADREINEKLFF.

The chain carries TRBV6-6 and TRBJ2-3; D is possibly TRBD2 (5 bases). Germline V gene data show CDR1 as MNHNY and CDR2 as SVGAGI (reference sequence). This CDR3 contains 15 residues. Trimming stripped 2 bases from V and 1 base from J, with 10 bases between. The DNA of the CDR3 is TGTGCCAGCAGTTACACCGGGAAAGGCACAGATACGCAGTATTTT. Its translation: CASSYTGKGTDTQYF.

This clonotype was seen a few times. The chain has TRBV6-6 and TRBJ2-2, with 7 bases identical to TRBD1. CDR3 length equals 15 residues. Looked up from germline, CDR1 is MNHNY and CDR2 is SVGAGI (reference sequence). The ends lost 7 bases at V and 3 bases at J; junction bases unmatched: 8. The CDR3 here is CASTNRQGYTGELFF. DNA of the CDR3: TGTGCCAGCACCAACCGACAGGGCTACACCGGGGAGCTGTTTTTT.

This clonotype was found once. The chain is built from TRBV7-9 and TRBJ2-5; 12 bases match TRBD1. This CDR3 is 15 amino acids long. The V gene end was trimmed by 5 bases and the J gene end by 4 bases; junction bases not matched to a gene: 5. Germline CDR1 reads SEHNR; CDR2 reads FQNEAQ (reference sequence). The DNA for the CDR3 is TGTGCCAGCAGCCCAGGGGACAGGGGGCGAGAGACCCAGTACTTC. Protein product: CASSPGDRGRETQYF.

This clonotype was observed many times. At one boundary the junction diverges from the germline segment, which might be a read error. The V and J genes are TRBV5-1 and TRBJ2-5, with 10 bases aligning to TRBD1. Per germline, CDR1 SGHRS and CDR2 YFSETQ. The CDR3 contains 13 residues. CDR3 DNA: TGTGCCAGCAGCGGGACAGGGGAGGAGACCCAGTACTTC. As protein: CASSGTGEETQYF.

The chain uses TRBV6-5 and TRBJ2-5; D is uncertain. The CDR3 sequence is 13 residues long. V lost 5 bases and J 4 bases, leaving 11 bases between the germline ends. The germline gives CDR1 MNHEY, CDR2 SVGAGI. The CDR3 coding sequence is TGTGCCAGCAGTACCCGCATGGGAGAGACCCAGTACTTC. This codes for CASSTRMGETQYF.

The J gene is TRBJ2-5, the V gene TRBV25-1; 10 bases are a match to TRBD2. The germline V gene has CDR1 MGHDK and CDR2 SYGVNS. The CDR3 has 14 residues. V dropped 6 bases and J dropped 7; count of bases not matched to a gene: 8. As DNA, the CDR3 is TGTGCCAGCAGCGAAGCGGGGGGGCGCGGGACCCAGTACTTC. It translates to CASSEAGGRGTQYF.

The sample holds one count of this clonotype. This sequence joins TRBV12-3 or TRBV12-4 and TRBJ2-2, with 8 bases matching TRBD1. The V gene end was trimmed by 5 bases and the J gene end by 5 bases; junction bases not matched to a gene: 7. The CDR3 is 15 residues long. CDR3 region: CASSNRQGSTGELFF. The CDR3 DNA reads as TGTGCCAGCAGTAACCGACAGGGGTCTACCGGGGAGCTGTTTTTT.

J is TRBJ2-7 and V is TRBV6-1; D is ambiguous. V was shortened by 1 base and J by 7 bases, with 20 bases between the two germline ends. The length of the CDR3 is 16 residues. Germline CDR1 is MNHNS and CDR2 is SASEGT. CDR3 protein: CASSEGVGYSYNEQYF. The CDR3 coding sequence is TGTGCCAGCAGTGAAGGGGTGGGATACTCCTACAATGAGCAGTACTTC.

The chain joins TRBV20-1 to TRBJ1-1; maybe TRBD1 (5 bases). The V gene's germline CDR1 is DFQATT and CDR2 SNEGSKA (reference sequence). The CDR3 is 13 amino acids. V shed 7 bases and J shed 5 bases, with 17 bases lying between them. The CDR3 sequence is CSVVKWGTTEAFF. CDR3 nucleotides: TGCAGTGTGGTAAAGTGGGGGACGACTGAAGCTTTCTTT.

The CDR3 here is CASSVGGTTDTQYF. DNA for the CDR3: TGTGCCAGCAGCGTAGGGGGGACCACAGATACGCAGTATTTT. The rearrangement uses TRBV9 and TRBJ2-3; D possibly matches TRBD1 or TRBD2 (5 bases each). The CDR3 is made up of 14 amino acids. CDR1 and CDR2 from the germline V gene are SGDLS and YYNGEE. With 0 bases removed from V and 2 bases from J, the gap between germline ends came to 7 bases.

This clonotype was observed a handful of times. An end of the junction differs from the germline gene, which may be a read error. The CDR3 DNA reads as TGTGCCAGCAGCTTAGAGCGTCGGTTGGAGACCCAGTACTTC. Translating gives CASSLERRLETQYF. The V call is TRBV12-3 or TRBV12-4, the J call TRBJ2-5; D unresolved. The CDR3 extends over 14 amino acids.

This chain uses TRBV21-1 with TRBJ2-7; TRBD1, as called in the table, went unchecked against the DNA. TRBV21-1 represents a pseudogene. CDR3 length: 18 residues. CDR3 coding DNA: TGTGCCAGCATCCTGCCCGCCGGTACAGACAATGGGTCCTACGAGCAGTACTTC. Protein product: CASILPAGTDNGSYEQYF.